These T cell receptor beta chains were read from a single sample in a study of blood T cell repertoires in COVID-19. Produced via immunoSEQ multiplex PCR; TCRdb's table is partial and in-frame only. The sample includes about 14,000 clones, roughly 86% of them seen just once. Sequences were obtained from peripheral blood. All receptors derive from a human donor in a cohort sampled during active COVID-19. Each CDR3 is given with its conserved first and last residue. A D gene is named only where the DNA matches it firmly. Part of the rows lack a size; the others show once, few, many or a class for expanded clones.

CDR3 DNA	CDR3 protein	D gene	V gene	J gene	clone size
TGTGCCTGGAGTGTACTCAGGGGAAGAGGCACAGATACGCAGTATTTT	CAWSVLRGRGTDTQYF	.	TRBV30	TRBJ2-3	.
TGTGCCGCCGGACAGATCTCTGGAAACACCATATATTTT	CAAGQISGNTIYF	.	TRBV3-1/TRBV3-2	TRBJ1-3	.
TGTGCCAGCTCACCCGGGGGACAGGGGGTGTACGAGCAGTACTTC	CASSPGGQGVYEQYF	TRBD1	TRBV18	TRBJ2-7	once
TGTGCCAGCAGTTACCAGATAGGGGCAGGAGATGAGAACACTGAAGCTTTCTTT	CASSYQIGAGDENTEAFF	.	TRBV6-2/TRBV6-3	TRBJ1-1	.
TGTGCCAGCAGTAGGGTGACAGAACTTAATGAAAAACTGTTTTTT	CASSRVTELNEKLFF	.	TRBV27	TRBJ1-4	.
TGCGCCAGCAGCTTGGAGGGGATTTCCTACGAGCAGTACTTC	CASSLEGISYEQYF	.	TRBV5-1	TRBJ2-7	.
TGTGCCATCAGTGAGAGACTAGCGGGAGCCCACGAGCAGTACTTC	CAISERLAGAHEQYF	TRBD2	TRBV10-3	TRBJ2-7	.
TGTGCCAGCAGTGAGAACGGTGAAAAACTGTTTTTT	CASSENGEKLFF	.	TRBV2	TRBJ1-4	.
TGTGCCAGCAGTTTGGAGGGCGTCGAGCAGTACTTC	CASSLEGVEQYF	.	TRBV27	TRBJ2-7	.
TGTGCCAGCAGTTCCAGCCTCAGACAGGGGGCCTATGGCTACACCTTC	CASSSSLRQGAYGYTF	TRBD1	TRBV6-5	TRBJ1-2	.
TGTGCCAGCAGTGAACTTGGAGAGAACACTGAAGCTTTCTTT	CASSELGENTEAFF	.	TRBV2	TRBJ1-1	.
TGCGCCAGCAGCCAAGCGGTTGGTATAGAGACCCAGTACTTC	CASSQAVGIETQYF	.	TRBV4-1	TRBJ2-5	.
TGTGCCAGCAGTCCCTCGGGCACCGGGGAGCTGTTTTTT	CASSPSGTGELFF	.	TRBV6-5	TRBJ2-2	once
TGTGCCAGCAGCTTATGGCGCCAGGGGACGAACACTGAAGCTTTCTTT	CASSLWRQGTNTEAFF	.	TRBV7-2	TRBJ1-1	.
TGTGCCAGCAGGACGTCCGGGACAGTGAGAAACACCATATATTTT	CASRTSGTVRNTIYF	TRBD1	TRBV2	TRBJ1-3	.
TGTGCCAGCAGACCGGGACAGGGCACAGATACGCAGTATTTT	CASRPGQGTDTQYF	TRBD1	TRBV28	TRBJ2-3	.
TGTGCCAGCAGCCTCGGACTAGCGGGAATGAATGAGCAGTTCTTC	CASSLGLAGMNEQFF	TRBD2	TRBV7-6	TRBJ2-1	.
TGTGCCAGCAGTTACTCGCCCTATAGCAATCAGCCCCAGCATTTT	CASSYSPYSNQPQHF	.	TRBV6-6	TRBJ1-5	.
TGTGCCAGTCGGAGAAGCACAGATACGCAGTATTTT	CASRRSTDTQYF	.	TRBV19	TRBJ2-3	once
TGTGCCAGTAGTATGACTAGCGGGAGGAGAAATGAGCAGTTCTTC	CASSMTSGRRNEQFF	TRBD2	TRBV19	TRBJ2-1	.
TGTGCCAGCAGCTTGGGTCGCGCCACAGATACGCAGTATTTT	CASSLGRATDTQYF	.	TRBV5-6	TRBJ2-3	.
TGCAGCGTTGAATCCTTTCTACGGGGGGACACTGAAGCTTTCTTT	CSVESFLRGDTEAFF	.	TRBV29-1	TRBJ1-1	.
TGTGCCAGCCAAGGGGAGGCGCGGGGCACTGAAGCTTTCTTT	CASQGEARGTEAFF	.	TRBV6-6	TRBJ1-1	.
TGTGCCAGCAGCGCGGACAGACTGAATGAAAAACTGTTTTTT	CASSADRLNEKLFF	.	TRBV5-6	TRBJ1-4	.
TGTGCCAGCAGTGACTCGACTAGCGGGAGCAATGAGCAGTTCTTC	CASSDSTSGSNEQFF	TRBD2	TRBV6-4	TRBJ2-1	once
TGTGCCAGCAGCCCGTCCGAGCGGGAGGGCGTCGAGCAGTACTTC	CASSPSEREGVEQYF	TRBD2	TRBV4-2	TRBJ2-7	.
TGTGCCAGCAGTCCAGCGGGTGAAGCTTTCTTT	CASSPAGEAFF	.	TRBV28	TRBJ1-1	.
TGTGCTAGTGGTTTAGGCGCCCAGCGGGAGATTAGCTCCTACGAGCAGTACTTC	CASGLGAQREISSYEQYF	TRBD2	TRBV12-5	TRBJ2-7	once
TGTGCCAGCTCACAGATGACTAGCGGGAGTGGCCAAGAGACCCAGTACTTC	CASSQMTSGSGQETQYF	TRBD2	TRBV18	TRBJ2-5	.
TGTGCCAGTAGTATAGCTTTGGGGGCTGAGTGGGGGTCACATGAGCAGTTCTTC	CASSIALGAEWGSHEQFF	.	TRBV19	TRBJ2-1	.
TGTGCCAGCAGAGCCCATAGCGGGAGGGAGCAGTTCTTC	CASRAHSGREQFF	TRBD2	TRBV27	TRBJ2-1	.
TGTGCCAGCAGTGAACAGTCCACAGGGAACACCGGGGAGCTGTTTTTT	CASSEQSTGNTGELFF	.	TRBV6-4	TRBJ2-2	.
TGTGCCAGCAGTTTAGCAGGTTCTGTCGATGAGCAGTTCTTC	CASSLAGSVDEQFF	.	TRBV28	TRBJ2-1	.
TGTGCCAGCAGCCGAGATAGCGGGAGTTCGCAGTATTTT	CASSRDSGSSQYF	TRBD2	TRBV14	TRBJ2-3	.
TGTGCCAGTAAAGCGAGCGACTCCTACAATGAGCAGTTCTTC	CASKASDSYNEQFF	.	TRBV19	TRBJ2-1	.
TGTGCCTGGAGTTGGAAGGGGGCCGCCTACGAGCAGTACTTC	CAWSWKGAAYEQYF	TRBD1	TRBV30	TRBJ2-7	.
TGTGCCAGCAGCCCTACCCCCCGGGCGGGAGGCTACAATGAGCAGTTCTTC	CASSPTPRAGGYNEQFF	TRBD2	TRBV7-2	TRBJ2-1	.
TGTGCCAGCAGCTCCTCAAGGGACAGGGTCGCCTACGAGCAGTACTTC	CASSSSRDRVAYEQYF	TRBD1	TRBV7-2	TRBJ2-7	.
TGTGCCAGCACCCAAAGGGGGGGCCACACTGAAGCTTTCTTT	CASTQRGGHTEAFF	.	TRBV6-5	TRBJ1-1	.
TGCGCCAGCAGCCAAGGGGCTTTGGGAGGGGCTGGCGGCTACACCTTC	CASSQGALGGAGGYTF	.	TRBV4-1	TRBJ1-2	.
TGTGCCAGCAGTCCTACAGGGGGCTATAGCAATCAGCCCCAGCATTTT	CASSPTGGYSNQPQHF	TRBD1	TRBV28	TRBJ1-5	.
TGTGCCAGCAGTTCTCAACGGACAGCAACCACACAAGAGACCCAGTACTTC	CASSSQRTATTQETQYF	.	TRBV13	TRBJ2-5	.
TGCGCCAGCAGCTTGGCATCGGGAGAGACCCAGTACTTC	CASSLASGETQYF	.	TRBV5-1	TRBJ2-5	.
TGTGCCAGCAGCTCCACAACAGGGACGTTGGGCTACACCTTC	CASSSTTGTLGYTF	.	TRBV11-2	TRBJ1-2	.
TGTGCCTGGGGGACAGGGGCAGGCTACGAGCAGTACTTC	CAWGTGAGYEQYF	TRBD1	TRBV30	TRBJ2-7	.
TGTGCCAGCAGCTTGAGCGGGCCCCAAGAGACCCAGTACTTC	CASSLSGPQETQYF	.	TRBV5-4	TRBJ2-5	.
TGCAGCGTTGACAGGGGAAGGTCCACAGATACGCAGTATTTT	CSVDRGRSTDTQYF	.	TRBV29-1	TRBJ2-3	.
TGTGCCAGCAGCCAAAACCCGGGAGGGCCGGGCTCCTACAATGAGCAGTTCTTC	CASSQNPGGPGSYNEQFF	TRBD2	TRBV3-1/TRBV3-2	TRBJ2-1	.
TGCAGCGTTGACACCGGGACAGTGGAGAACTATGGCTACACCTTC	CSVDTGTVENYGYTF	TRBD1	TRBV29-1	TRBJ1-2	.
TGTGCCAGCAGCCCCGCTGAAGGACTAAAAAACATTCAGTACTTC	CASSPAEGLKNIQYF	.	TRBV5-4	TRBJ2-4	once
TGTGCCAGCAGCTTTTCAGACTACAATGAGCAGTTCTTC	CASSFSDYNEQFF	.	TRBV11-3	TRBJ2-1	.
TGTGCCAGCACCTCCCGTGGGAAGCGGGCGATTGGGGAAGCCTACGAGCAGTACTTC	CASTSRGKRAIGEAYEQYF	.	TRBV5-6	TRBJ2-7	.
TGTGCCAGCTGGAACGGGCAGGGGGGACGCGAGCAGTACTTC	CASWNGQGGREQYF	.	TRBV6-1	TRBJ2-7	.
TGTGCCAGCAGCACAGTCCGGACAGGGGTCCTGGAGACCCAGTACTTC	CASSTVRTGVLETQYF	TRBD1	TRBV28	TRBJ2-5	.
TGTGCCAGCAGCTTGGGGAGGGGCCCCGGCTACGAGCAGTACTTC	CASSLGRGPGYEQYF	.	TRBV5-4	TRBJ2-7	.
TGCAGTGCAGACTCCGGAAACACCATATATTTT	CSADSGNTIYF	.	TRBV20-1	TRBJ1-3	.
TGTGCCACCAGCAGAGAAACAGGGGGCCTTGAAAAACTGTTTTTT	CATSRETGGLEKLFF	TRBD1	TRBV15	TRBJ1-4	once